This T cell receptor (beta chain) was identified during a study of T cell responses to AZD1222 COVID-19 vaccine. General study findings and limits: Clonal diversity was possibly underestimated; the donors were predominantly white British and more often female. Following two doses of AZD1222, Spike-specific TCR breadth and depth rose.

J lost 6 bases, V lost 7 bases, and 8 bases had no gene match. The CDR3 extends over 13 amino acids. Germline V CDR1 and CDR2: ENHRY, SYGVKD. Profiling relied on immunoSEQ multiplex PCR, and the TCRdb table lists in-frame clones only, not all of them. In the table there are 150,000 to 200,000 clones, 90% of which are singletons. Pooled in the analysis were second doses at about 4 or about 12 weeks. As regards this clone: Its antigen is currently unknown.

This chain links TRBV10-3 with TRBJ2-7; 8 bases align to TRBD1. The clonotype comes from an adult who received the AZD1222 COVID-19 vaccine. Here the sequenced sample was peripheral blood, taken 28 days after the second AZD1222 dose. This CDR3 reads CAIIRPTGVEQYF. CDR3 in DNA: TGTGCCATCATAAGGCCGACAGGGGTCGAGCAGTACTTC.